What follows is one T cell receptor (beta chain) and its context. What it recognizes is unknown. CDR1 is MNHEY, CDR2 SMNVEV, per germline (reference sequence). This CDR3 has 14 residues. V lost 3 bases to trimming and J lost 4 bases, with 12 bases between them. Each of the donors had around 9 milliliters of peripheral blood drawn into EDTA-treated Vacutainer tubes. These data belong to a study of blood T cells in healthy people across ages. Findings and limits, study-wide: Donor CMV status was unknown, possibly confounding expanded clonotype changes. Per-million-T-cell TCR beta diversity fell roughly linearly with age.

Together with a sample-barcoded 5' primer, a J-beta primer mix was included in a second PCR lasting roughly 6 to 12 cycles. Each of the cDNA molecules was tagged by a template-switch adaptor with 12 random nucleotides. TCRdb re-derived calls from the 5' RACE reads in MiXCR, one entry per CDR3 protein. The table shows 980,000 or so distinct CDR3 sequences, with under 50% occurring only once. The clonotype originates from a man aged 30 to 45 in good health. Sequenced input: blood. The rearrangement links TRBV27 to TRBJ2-5; D gene uncertain. The CDR3 protein is CASSFALALETQYF. The CDR3 DNA sequence: TGTGCCAGCAGTTTCGCACTTGCCTTAGAGACCCAGTACTTC.